This T cell receptor (beta chain) was sequenced in a study of CD8+CD57+ T cells in acquired aplastic anemia. Whole-study results and caveats: Significant differences in CD8+ Simpson's diversity were not observed between patients and controls. Patients and controls shared some 30 CD8+ CDR3 sequences.

Profiling of TCR beta VDJ combinations and CDR3 sequences used genomic DNA as template. Via MiXCR, TCRdb re-called the reads, giving one row per CDR3 protein. This sample has approximately 220,000 distinct CDR3 sequences; around 45% occur once, and the top ten carry over 7.5%. V was clipped by 5 bases and J by 0 bases, with 14 bases between them. Germline V gene data show CDR1 as SGHTA and CDR2 as FQGNSA. This CDR3 comprises 15 residues. This clonotype was recorded at least ten times. Its antigen is not identified. Flow cytometry had shown expanded CD8+CD57+ cells in the patients chosen for sequencing. All patients had severe acquired aplastic anemia. By the time of blood sampling, patients had still received no therapy.

The sequence derives from a human donor with aplastic anemia. J is TRBJ2-7 and V is TRBV7-2; possibly TRBD1 for D (5 bases). The specimen sequenced was sorted CD4+, CD8+, or CD8+CD57+ T cells (not recorded which) from PBMCs. CDR3 in amino acids: CASSLHRISSYEQYF. The DNA for the CDR3 is TGTGCCAGCAGCCTTCACAGGATCAGCTCCTACGAGCAGTACTTC.